Detailed here is one T cell receptor (beta chain). Its specificity is unknown. Genomic DNA belonging to each subset was distributed in equal measure over several immunoSEQ plates. Clones were sequenced by immunoSEQ multiplex PCR, and TCRdb holds only the in-frame ones, with some missing. The data show over a million clones, with 60% to 80% seen just once and around 1.5% held by the top ten. The data were obtained in a study of shared clonotypes between healthy human individuals. Study conclusions and caveats: Non-shared clonotypes showed lower generation probabilities than clonotypes common to all four donors.

Every contributor of samples was a Caucasian grown-up residing in Nashville, Tennessee. A split of CD4+ cells into CD45RA+ naive and CD45RA-negative memory subsets was performed. The CDR3 spans 12 residues. From germline, CDR1 is ENHRY and CDR2 SYGVKD. Trimming took 3 bases from V and 8 from J, leaving 10 bases between them. The material sequenced was memory CD4+ T cells sorted from blood. Subset indicated: CD45RA-negative fraction. This clonotype was sampled from a man aged 18-30 years in good health. This sequence joins TRBV10-3 and TRBJ1-2, with unresolved D. The DNA for the CDR3 is TGTGCCATCAGTGAATTGTTCGACGGCTACACCTTC. As protein: CAISELFDGYTF.